These T cell receptor beta chains were read from a single sample in a study of T cell therapy after organ transplantation. Their antigen targets remain unknown. Some clones are missing from TCRdb's copy, which holds only in-frame ones; the method was immunoSEQ multiplex PCR. The table shows some 17,000 clones, with around 86% occurring only once. The material sequenced was CD8+ T cells from blood, taken after autologous CMV-specific T cell therapy. These receptors all come from a human patient who had received a solid organ transplant and had CMV disease. The T cells may come from the graft donor. Each CDR3 is given with its conserved first and last residue. The D gene is left open where the match is weak. For some rows the clone size is stated as once, few or many, or as a class when expanded; others skip it.

d_call: .; clone_size: .; v_call: TRBV11-2; j_call: TRBJ2-7; cdr3_nt: TGTGCCAGCAGCTTAGTTGGAAATTACGAGCAGTACTTC; cdr3_aa: CASSLVGNYEQYF
d_call: .; clone_size: .; v_call: TRBV30; j_call: TRBJ2-2; cdr3_nt: TGTGCCTGGACGTCCACCGGGGAGCTGTTTTTT; cdr3_aa: CAWTSTGELFF
d_call: TRBD1; clone_size: .; v_call: TRBV9; j_call: TRBJ1-2; cdr3_nt: TGTGCCAGCAGCGTAGTCGCAGGGGGCTTTGATGGCTACACCTTC; cdr3_aa: CASSVVAGGFDGYTF
d_call: .; clone_size: .; v_call: TRBV7-9; j_call: TRBJ2-1; cdr3_nt: TGTGCCAGCAGCTCCACTATCTATGGGGAGCAGTTCTTC; cdr3_aa: CASSSTIYGEQFF
d_call: .; clone_size: .; v_call: TRBV5-1; j_call: TRBJ2-7; cdr3_nt: TGCGCCACCAGCCCGGGGCAGATCTCCTACGAGCAGTACTTC; cdr3_aa: CATSPGQISYEQYF
d_call: TRBD1; clone_size: .; v_call: TRBV19; j_call: TRBJ2-2; cdr3_nt: TGTGCCAGCACCCTTAGAGGACAGGGATTCTTGAACACCGGGGAGCTGTTTTTT; cdr3_aa: CASTLRGQGFLNTGELFF
d_call: .; clone_size: .; v_call: TRBV19; j_call: TRBJ2-7; cdr3_nt: TGTGCCAGTAGTCCGCCACAGGGATGGTACGAGCAGTACTTC; cdr3_aa: CASSPPQGWYEQYF
d_call: .; clone_size: .; v_call: TRBV23-1; j_call: TRBJ1-1; cdr3_nt: TGCGCCAGCAGTCCTCGGGCCGAGGGAGGGAACACTGAAGCTTTCTTT; cdr3_aa: CASSPRAEGGNTEAFF
d_call: TRBD2; clone_size: .; v_call: TRBV6-4; j_call: TRBJ2-1; cdr3_nt: TGTGCCAGCAGTGACGGAGGACTAGGGCACAATGAGCAGTTCTTC; cdr3_aa: CASSDGGLGHNEQFF
d_call: .; clone_size: .; v_call: TRBV5-1; j_call: TRBJ2-1; cdr3_nt: TGCGCCAGCAGCTTAACCGGGGGAACTTTCAATGAGCAGTTCTTC; cdr3_aa: CASSLTGGTFNEQFF
d_call: .; clone_size: .; v_call: TRBV7-9; j_call: TRBJ2-5; cdr3_nt: TGTGCCAGCAGCTTAGGGGTGCGAGAGACCCAGTACTTC; cdr3_aa: CASSLGVRETQYF
d_call: .; clone_size: .; v_call: TRBV6-1; j_call: TRBJ1-1; cdr3_nt: TGTGCCAGCAGTCCTATGTCTTTCTTT; cdr3_aa: CASSPMSFF
d_call: TRBD1; clone_size: .; v_call: TRBV27; j_call: TRBJ2-2; cdr3_nt: TGTGCCAGCAGCCCCCTTACCGGGACAGGGGGGTTCGTCGGGGAGCTGTTTTTT; cdr3_aa: CASSPLTGTGGFVGELFF
d_call: .; clone_size: .; v_call: TRBV10-3; j_call: TRBJ1-2; cdr3_nt: TGTGCCATCAGGATCGACAGAAACTATGGCTACACCTTC; cdr3_aa: CAIRIDRNYGYTF
d_call: TRBD1; clone_size: once; v_call: TRBV6-6; j_call: TRBJ2-7; cdr3_nt: TGTGCCAGCAGTTCCGGGACAGGGGGCTACGAGCAGTACTTC; cdr3_aa: CASSSGTGGYEQYF
d_call: .; clone_size: .; v_call: TRBV6-4; j_call: TRBJ2-1; cdr3_nt: TGTGCCAGCAGGGGCAACAATGAGCAGTTCTTC; cdr3_aa: CASRGNNEQFF
d_call: .; clone_size: large; v_call: TRBV5-6; j_call: TRBJ2-7; cdr3_nt: TGTGCCAGCAGCTTGGAAGGGTCCTACGAGCAGTACTTC; cdr3_aa: CASSLEGSYEQYF
d_call: TRBD1; clone_size: once; v_call: TRBV4-1; j_call: TRBJ1-2; cdr3_nt: TGCGCCAGCAGCCAAGAGCGAGGGACAGGCATCTATGGCTACACCTTC; cdr3_aa: CASSQERGTGIYGYTF
d_call: TRBD2; clone_size: .; v_call: TRBV19; j_call: TRBJ2-1; cdr3_nt: TGTGCCAGTAGTGTAACTAGCGGGAGAAATGAGCAGTTCTTC; cdr3_aa: CASSVTSGRNEQFF
d_call: .; clone_size: .; v_call: TRBV9; j_call: TRBJ1-1; cdr3_nt: TGTGCCAGCAGCGTAGGACAATTGAACACTGAAGCTTTCTTT; cdr3_aa: CASSVGQLNTEAFF
d_call: TRBD1; clone_size: .; v_call: TRBV30; j_call: TRBJ2-7; cdr3_nt: TGTGCCTGTGCGACAGGGGACTACGAGCAGTACTTC; cdr3_aa: CACATGDYEQYF
d_call: .; clone_size: .; v_call: TRBV19; j_call: TRBJ2-1; cdr3_nt: TGTGCCAGTAGTAGCGGTTGGAGCTCCTACAATGAGCAGTTCTTC; cdr3_aa: CASSSGWSSYNEQFF
d_call: .; clone_size: .; v_call: TRBV4-2; j_call: TRBJ1-4; cdr3_nt: TGTGCCAGCAGCCAAGATCCGGCCAAAAAACTGTTTTTT; cdr3_aa: CASSQDPAKKLFF
d_call: TRBD2; clone_size: .; v_call: TRBV27; j_call: TRBJ2-1; cdr3_nt: TGTGCCAGCAGCCGTCTAACTAGCGGGGGTAGCGGGAATGAGCAGTTCTTC; cdr3_aa: CASSRLTSGGSGNEQFF
d_call: TRBD1; clone_size: .; v_call: TRBV19; j_call: TRBJ1-5; cdr3_nt: TGTGCCAGTAGTATAATATCCGACAGGGAAATTCAGCCCCAGCATTTT; cdr3_aa: CASSIISDREIQPQHF
d_call: .; clone_size: .; v_call: TRBV2; j_call: TRBJ1-1; cdr3_nt: TGTGCCAGCAGTGCCACGGAAAACACTGAAGCTTTCTTT; cdr3_aa: CASSATENTEAFF
d_call: .; clone_size: .; v_call: TRBV14; j_call: TRBJ2-7; cdr3_nt: TGTGCCAGCAGCCATCCCCTGGAGTCTTGGCAGTACTTC; cdr3_aa: CASSHPLESWQYF
d_call: .; clone_size: .; v_call: TRBV30; j_call: TRBJ2-5; cdr3_nt: TGTGCCTGGAGTGGCCAAGAGACCCAGTACTTC; cdr3_aa: CAWSGQETQYF
d_call: .; clone_size: many; v_call: TRBV6-5; j_call: TRBJ2-2; cdr3_nt: TGTGCCAGCAGGCAGAACACCGGGGAGCTGTTTTTT; cdr3_aa: CASRQNTGELFF
d_call: .; clone_size: .; v_call: TRBV6-6; j_call: TRBJ1-1; cdr3_nt: TGTGCCAGCAGTACTCCAGGGTACACTGAAGCTTTCTTT; cdr3_aa: CASSTPGYTEAFF
d_call: .; clone_size: many; v_call: TRBV4-3; j_call: TRBJ1-1; cdr3_nt: TGCGCCAGCAGCCTTTCAGACAGTCTCGCTGAAGCTTTCTTT; cdr3_aa: CASSLSDSLAEAFF